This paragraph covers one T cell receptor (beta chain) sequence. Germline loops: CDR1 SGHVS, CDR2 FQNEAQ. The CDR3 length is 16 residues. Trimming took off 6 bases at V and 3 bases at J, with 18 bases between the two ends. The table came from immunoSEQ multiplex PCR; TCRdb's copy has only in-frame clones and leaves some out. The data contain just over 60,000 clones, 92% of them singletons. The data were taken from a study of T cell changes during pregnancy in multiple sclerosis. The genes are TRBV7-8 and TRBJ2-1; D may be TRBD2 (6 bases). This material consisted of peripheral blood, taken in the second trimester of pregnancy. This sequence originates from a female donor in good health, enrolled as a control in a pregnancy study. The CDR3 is CASRMPGLKYYNEQFF. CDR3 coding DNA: TGTGCCAGCAGGATGCCGGGACTTAAATACTACAATGAGCAGTTCTTC.